Below are 20 T cell receptor beta chains sequenced from a single sample in a study of type 1 and type 2 diabetes patients. Amplification started from genomic DNA. Amplification of the beta chain CDR3 used 30 forward and 13 reverse multiplex primers. TCRdb recomputed calls from the multiplex PCR reads with MiXCR, one row per CDR3 protein. Of fewer than 350,000 distinct CDR3 sequences listed, approximately 50% are singletons. Sequences were obtained from peripheral blood mononuclear cells (PBMCs). The receptors were sampled from a man younger than 35 with type 2 diabetes.

J is TRBJ2-5 and V is TRBV20-1; possible D gene TRBD2, 5 bases. Germline V gene sequence: CDR1 DFQATT, CDR2 SNEGSKA (reference sequence). The V end was cut by 7 bases, the J end by 4 bases, with 13 bases between. The length of the CDR3 is 12 residues. CDR3 DNA sequence: TGCAGTGGGGAGTCGGTGGGAGAGACCCAGTACTTC. Its translation: CSGESVGETQYF.

This CDR3 is CASNPTIPGGANVLTF. CDR3 bases: TGCGCCAGCAACCCTACCATCCCGGGCGGGGCCAACGTCCTGACTTTC. The chain joins TRBV4-3 to TRBJ2-6; D is uncertain. CDR1 is LGHNA, CDR2 YSLEER, per germline. The CDR3 sequence is 16 residues long. V dropped 7 bases and J dropped 4 bases, with 17 bases sitting between them.

This clonotype has just a few counts. The V and J genes are TRBV2 and TRBJ1-1; D is possibly TRBD1 (6 bases). CDR3 length: 14 amino acids. V was shortened by 6 bases and J by 0 bases, with 11 bases between the two germline ends. Germline values: CDR1 SNHLY, CDR2 FYNNEI. The CDR3 spells CASRAGQMNTEAFF. CDR3 DNA: TGTGCCAGCAGGGCCGGACAGATGAACACTGAAGCTTTCTTT.

The chain joins TRBV7-9 to TRBJ2-3; D is unclear. Trimming took off 3 bases at V and 4 bases at J, with 8 bases between the two ends. CDR1 and CDR2 from the germline V gene are SEHNR and FQNEAQ (reference sequence). This CDR3 is built from 13 residues. CDR3: CASSFGDPDTQYF. The CDR3 DNA sequence: TGTGCCAGCAGCTTTGGGGATCCAGATACGCAGTATTTT.

This clonotype was seen more than once but under ten times. J is TRBJ2-7 and V is TRBV28, with no clear D. V was trimmed by 8 bases and J by 3 bases, leaving 11 bases between them. The germline gives CDR1 MDHEN, CDR2 SYDVKM. This CDR3 has 12 residues. The CDR3 bases are TGTGCCAGCGCCAAGACGGTCTACGAGCAGTACTTC. Translated: CASAKTVYEQYF.

The chain uses TRBV30 and TRBJ1-1, with a possible D match to TRBD1 (5 bases). The CDR3 extends over 15 amino acids. Germline assignment: CDR1 GTSNPN and CDR2 SVGIG (reference sequence). The ends were cut back, 8 bases at V and 5 bases at J, with 24 bases in the middle. The CDR3 reads CASSIDWQGGTEAFF. For the CDR3, the DNA is TGTGCCAGTAGTATAGATTGGCAGGGAGGAACTGAAGCTTTCTTT.

The chain joins TRBV20-1 to TRBJ1-2, with D perhaps matching TRBD1 (5 bases). This CDR3 comprises 11 residues. With 2 bases removed from V and 8 bases from J, the gap between germline ends came to 9 bases. Per the germline V gene, CDR1 is DFQATT and CDR2 is SNEGSKA (reference sequence). The CDR3 bases are TGCAGTGCTAGATCGGAGGGGGGCTACACCTTC. It translates to CSARSEGGYTF.

This clonotype has only a few counts. The rearrangement joins TRBV10-3 to TRBJ2-3; 8 bases map to TRBD1. V was pared by 5 bases and J by 12 bases, with 7 bases of the junction left unmatched. Germline V lookup: CDR1 ENHRY, CDR2 SYGVKD. CDR3 length equals 12 residues. As DNA, the CDR3 is TGTGCCATCAGTTTGGGACAGGACCCCCAGTATTTT. Translation gives CAISLGQDPQYF.

The chain uses TRBV27 and TRBJ1-2; possibly TRBD1 for D (5 bases). This CDR3 contains 13 residues. Germline CDR1 MNHEY, CDR2 SMNVEV (reference sequence). Trimming took 6 bases from V and 14 from J, leaving 22 bases between them. The CDR3 DNA reads TGTGCCAGCAGATTAACAGGAGGCAGCTTTTTTACCTTC. It codes for CASRLTGGSFFTF.

This clonotype was observed a few times. This sequence joins TRBV7-2 and TRBJ1-2; 9 bases fit TRBD1. Trimming cost V 2 bases and J 8 bases; bases outside gene matches: 3. The germline V gene has CDR1 SGHTA and CDR2 FQGNSA. The CDR3 has 13 residues. DNA of the CDR3: TGTGCCAGCAGCTTAACAGGGGGCGTCGGCTACACCTTC. This encodes CASSLTGGVGYTF. Combining the CDR3 with reference TRBV7-2 and TRBJ1-2 gives the whole variable domain GAGVSQSPSNKVTEKGKDVELRCDPISGHTALYWYRQSLGQGLEFLIYFQGNSAPDKSGLPSDRFSAERTGGSVSTLTIQRTQQEDSAVYLCASSLTGGVGYTFGSGTRLTVV.

This clonotype was picked up many times. The genes are TRBV2 and TRBJ1-6, with TRBD1 matching over 8 bases. From germline, CDR1 is SNHLY and CDR2 FYNNEI. With 4 bases clipped from V and 7 bases from J, the junction kept 3 bases outside the gene matches. This CDR3 region has 14 residues. In DNA, the CDR3 is TGTGCCAGCAGTGGTTGGGACAGGAATTCACCCCTCCACTTT. Its translation is CASSGWDRNSPLHF. Full variable domain (rest looked up from reference TRBV2 and TRBJ1-6): EPEVTQTPSHQVTQMGQEVILRCVPISNHLYFYWYRQILGQKVEFLVSFYNNEISEKSEIFDDQFSVERPDGSNFTLKIRSTKLEDSAMYFCASSGWDRNSPLHFGNGTRLTVT.

The chain carries TRBV9 and TRBJ2-1; D is undetermined. The CDR3 contains 11 residues. From germline, CDR1 is SGDLS and CDR2 YYNGEE. Trimming removed 3 bases from V and 10 bases from J, with 8 bases in between. The CDR3 DNA reads as TGTGCCAGCAGCGCGACCCAAGAGCAGTTCTTC. It codes for CASSATQEQFF.

The CDR3 here is CAISGGTEAFF. The CDR3 DNA follows: TGTGCCATCTCAGGGGGCACTGAAGCTTTCTTT. The gene calls are TRBV28 and TRBJ1-1; 7 positions agree with TRBD1. Germline V lookup: CDR1 MDHEN, CDR2 SYDVKM. With V trimmed by 10 bases and J by 4 bases, 3 bases remained unmatched. CDR3 length: 11 residues.

This clonotype was seen ten or more times. This chain uses TRBV15 with TRBJ1-1; D is ambiguous. This CDR3 is 13 amino acids long. V was trimmed by 2 bases and J by 0 bases, leaving 4 bases between them. The germline V gene has CDR1 LNHNV and CDR2 YYDKDF (reference sequence). CDR3 protein: CATSRQVNTEAFF. In DNA, the CDR3 is TGTGCCACCAGCAGACAGGTGAACACTGAAGCTTTCTTT.

This clonotype was seen at least ten times. The chain employs TRBV14 and TRBJ2-5; 9 bases agree with TRBD2. The germline V gene has CDR1 SGHDN and CDR2 FVKESK. The length of the CDR3 is 16 residues. J lost 3 bases, V lost 4 bases, and 9 bases had no gene match. This CDR3 is CASSRRFSGSKETQYF. The CDR3 bases are TGTGCCAGCAGCCGTCGATTTAGCGGGAGTAAAGAGACCCAGTACTTC.

This clonotype has only a few counts. J is TRBJ2-7 and V is TRBV20-1; no definite D call. Trimming pared 1 base from V and 4 bases from J, leaving 8 bases between. The germline CDR1 and CDR2 sequences are DFQATT and SNEGSKA (reference sequence). The CDR3 is 12 residues long. The CDR3 DNA sequence: TGCAGTGCTAGAGTCCCCGATTACGAGCAGTACTTC. Amino acid sequence: CSARVPDYEQYF.

The sample holds one count of this clonotype. The chain combines TRBV5-5 with TRBJ2-3, with 7 bases that match TRBD2. This CDR3 region has 16 residues. The germline V gene encodes CDR1 SGHKS and CDR2 YYEKEE (reference sequence). V lost 0 bases and J lost 1; bases outside the gene matches: 5. CDR3 loop: CASSLVAGAGTDTQYF. As DNA, the CDR3 is TGTGCCAGCAGCTTGGTCGCGGGAGCCGGCACAGATACGCAGTATTTT.

This clonotype was detected a few times. This rearrangement joins TRBV7-2 to TRBJ2-1; a weak D match, TRBD1 (5 bases). CDR3 length equals 12 residues. Germline V CDR1 and CDR2: SGHTA, FQGNSA. The V gene lost 7 bases and the J gene lost 5 bases, with 9 bases spanning the gap. CDR3 nucleotide sequence: TGTGCCAGCAAGACAGAAGACAATGAGCAGTTCTTC. Residues: CASKTEDNEQFF.

This clonotype was detected a few times. The chain employs TRBV28 and TRBJ1-1, with 8 bases that match TRBD1. Germline V gene data show CDR1 as MDHEN and CDR2 as SYDVKM. With 6 bases clipped from V and 2 bases from J, the junction kept 17 bases outside the gene matches. The CDR3 runs 18 residues. In nucleotides, the CDR3 is TGTGCCAGCAGGGGGACCCGGGACAGGCAAGGCAGAAACACTGAAGCTTTCTTT. It encodes CASRGTRDRQGRNTEAFF. Using reference TRBV28 and TRBJ1-1 for the parts outside the CDR3, the full variable domain is DVKVTQSSRYLVKRTGEKVFLECVQDMDHENMFWYRQDPGLGLRLIYFSYDVKMKEKGDIPEGYSVSREKKERFSLILESASTNQTSMYLCASRGTRDRQGRNTEAFFGQGTRLTVV.

Remarks on this clonotype: At one boundary the junction diverges from the germline segment, which might be a read error. The rearrangement uses TRBV4-1 and TRBJ2-7; no clear D gene. The germline V gene encodes CDR1 MGHRA and CDR2 YSYEKL. The CDR3 has 14 amino acids. This chain's CDR3 is CASSQERRIYERYF. CDR3 sequence (DNA): TGCGCCAGCAGCCAAGAGCGGAGAATCTACGAGCGGTACTTC.